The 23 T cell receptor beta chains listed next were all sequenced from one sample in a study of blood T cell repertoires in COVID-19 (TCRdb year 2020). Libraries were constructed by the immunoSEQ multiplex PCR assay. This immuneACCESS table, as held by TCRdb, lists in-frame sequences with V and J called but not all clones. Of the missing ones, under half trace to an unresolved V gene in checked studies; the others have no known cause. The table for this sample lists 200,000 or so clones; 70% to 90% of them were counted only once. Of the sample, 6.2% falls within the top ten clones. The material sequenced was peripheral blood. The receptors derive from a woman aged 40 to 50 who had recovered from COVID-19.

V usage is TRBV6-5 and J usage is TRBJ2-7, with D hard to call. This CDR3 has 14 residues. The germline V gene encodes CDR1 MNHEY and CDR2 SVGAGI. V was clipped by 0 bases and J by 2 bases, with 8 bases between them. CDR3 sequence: CASSYSFQTYEQYF. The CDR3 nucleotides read TGTGCCAGCAGTTACTCTTTCCAAACCTACGAGCAGTACTTC.

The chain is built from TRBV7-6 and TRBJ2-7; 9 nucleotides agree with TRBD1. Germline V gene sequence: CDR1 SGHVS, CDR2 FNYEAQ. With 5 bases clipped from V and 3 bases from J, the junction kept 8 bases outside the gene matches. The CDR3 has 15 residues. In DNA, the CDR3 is TGTGCCAGCAGCCCAGGGACAGGGAGTAGCTACGAGCAGTACTTC. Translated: CASSPGTGSSYEQYF.

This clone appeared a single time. This CDR3 is CAGGQGAPYGYTF. For the CDR3, the DNA is TGTGCCGGTGGACAGGGGGCACCCTATGGCTACACCTTC. V usage is TRBV28 and J usage is TRBJ1-2, with 11 bases aligning to TRBD1. In germline, CDR1 is MDHEN, CDR2 SYDVKM. V was clipped by 11 bases and J by 4 bases; unmatched bases: 6. The CDR3 covers 13 residues.

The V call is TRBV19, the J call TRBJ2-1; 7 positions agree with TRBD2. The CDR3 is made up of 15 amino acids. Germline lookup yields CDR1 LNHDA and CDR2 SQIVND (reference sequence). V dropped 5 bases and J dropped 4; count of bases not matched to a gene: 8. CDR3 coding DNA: TGTGCCAGTAGTCTCACTAGCGACCTTTACAATGAGCAGTTCTTC. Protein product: CASSLTSDLYNEQFF.

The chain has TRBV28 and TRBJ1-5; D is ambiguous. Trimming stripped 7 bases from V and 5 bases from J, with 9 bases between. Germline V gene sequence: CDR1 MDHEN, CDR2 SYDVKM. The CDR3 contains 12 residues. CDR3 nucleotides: TGTGCCAGCAAATTAAGAGATCAGCCCCAGCATTTT. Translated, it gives CASKLRDQPQHF.

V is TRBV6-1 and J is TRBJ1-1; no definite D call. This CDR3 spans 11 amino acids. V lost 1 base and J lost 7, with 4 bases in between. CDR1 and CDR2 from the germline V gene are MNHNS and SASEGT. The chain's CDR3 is CASSEEYEAFF. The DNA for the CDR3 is TGTGCCAGCAGTGAAGAATATGAAGCTTTCTTT.

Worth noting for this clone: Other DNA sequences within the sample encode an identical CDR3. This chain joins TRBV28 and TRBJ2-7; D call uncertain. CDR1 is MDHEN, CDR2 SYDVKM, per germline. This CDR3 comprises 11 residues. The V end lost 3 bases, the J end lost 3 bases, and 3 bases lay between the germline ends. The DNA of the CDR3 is TGTGCCAGCAGTTTCCGCTACGAGCAGTACTTC. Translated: CASSFRYEQYF.

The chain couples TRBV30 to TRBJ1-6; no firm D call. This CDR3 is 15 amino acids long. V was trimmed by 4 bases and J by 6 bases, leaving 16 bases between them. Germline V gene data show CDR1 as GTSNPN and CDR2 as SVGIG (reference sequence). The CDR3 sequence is CAWTDGLASNSPLHF. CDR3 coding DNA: TGTGCCTGGACCGACGGACTAGCCTCTAATTCACCCCTCCACTTT.

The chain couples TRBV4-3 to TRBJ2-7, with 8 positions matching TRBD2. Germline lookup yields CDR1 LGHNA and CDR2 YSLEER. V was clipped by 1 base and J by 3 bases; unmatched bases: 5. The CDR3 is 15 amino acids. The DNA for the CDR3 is TGCGCCAGCAGCCAAGTTGCGGCGGGAGGCTACGAGCAGTACTTC. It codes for CASSQVAAGGYEQYF.

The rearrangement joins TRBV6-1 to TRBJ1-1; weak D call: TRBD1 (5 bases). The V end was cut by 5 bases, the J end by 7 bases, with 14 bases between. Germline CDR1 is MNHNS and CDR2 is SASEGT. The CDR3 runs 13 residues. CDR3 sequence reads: CASSYPGGGEAFF. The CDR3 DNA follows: TGTGCCAGCAGTTATCCCGGGGGGGGTGAAGCTTTCTTT.

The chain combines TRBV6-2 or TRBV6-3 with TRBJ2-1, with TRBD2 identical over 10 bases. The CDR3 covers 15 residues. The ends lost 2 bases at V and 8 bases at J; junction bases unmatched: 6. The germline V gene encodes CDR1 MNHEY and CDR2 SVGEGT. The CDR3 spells CASSYLAGVLHEQFF. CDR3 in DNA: TGTGCCAGCAGTTACCTAGCGGGAGTTTTGCATGAGCAGTTCTTC.

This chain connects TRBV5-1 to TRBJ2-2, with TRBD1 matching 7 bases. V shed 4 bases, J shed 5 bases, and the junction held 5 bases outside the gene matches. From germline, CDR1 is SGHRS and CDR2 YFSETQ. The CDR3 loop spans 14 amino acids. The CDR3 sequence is CASSKGQRTGELFF. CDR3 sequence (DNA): TGCGCCAGCAGCAAGGGACAGAGGACCGGGGAGCTGTTTTTT.

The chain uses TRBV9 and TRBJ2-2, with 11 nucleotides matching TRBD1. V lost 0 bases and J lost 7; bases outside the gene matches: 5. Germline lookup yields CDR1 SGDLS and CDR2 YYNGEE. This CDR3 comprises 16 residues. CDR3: CASSVASGTGGGELFF. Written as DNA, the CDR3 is TGTGCCAGCAGCGTAGCTTCCGGGACAGGGGGCGGGGAGCTGTTTTTT. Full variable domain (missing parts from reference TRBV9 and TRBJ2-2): DSGVTQTPKHLITATGQRVTLRCSPRSGDLSVYWYQQSLDQGLQFLIQYYNGEERAKGNILERFSAQQFPDLHSELNLSSLELGDSALYFCASSVASGTGGGELFFGEGSRLTVL.

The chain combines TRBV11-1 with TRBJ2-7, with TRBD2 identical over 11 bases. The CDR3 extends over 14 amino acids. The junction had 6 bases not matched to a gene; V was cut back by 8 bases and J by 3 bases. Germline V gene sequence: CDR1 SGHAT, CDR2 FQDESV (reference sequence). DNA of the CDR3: TGTGCCAGCGAGAGGACTAGCGGGTACTACGAGCAGTACTTC. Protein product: CASERTSGYYEQYF.

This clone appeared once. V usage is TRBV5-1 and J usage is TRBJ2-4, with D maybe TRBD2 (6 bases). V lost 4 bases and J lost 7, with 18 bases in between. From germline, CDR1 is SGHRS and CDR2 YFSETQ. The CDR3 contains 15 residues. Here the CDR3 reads CASSAGPDTGNIQYF. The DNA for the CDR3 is TGCGCCAGCAGCGCGGGACCGGATACCGGGAACATTCAGTACTTC.

The CDR3 protein is CASSNDRFDGYTF. CDR3 nucleotide sequence: TGTGCCAGCAGCAACGACAGGTTTGATGGCTACACCTTC. The chain uses TRBV7-2 and TRBJ1-2, with D maybe TRBD1 (6 bases). This CDR3 contains 13 residues. V dropped 5 bases and J dropped 6 bases, with 13 bases sitting between them. Germline CDR1 reads SGHTA; CDR2 reads FQGNSA. The complete variable domain, with remaining parts taken from reference TRBV7-2 and TRBJ1-2, reads GAGVSQSPSNKVTEKGKDVELRCDPISGHTALYWYRQSLGQGLEFLIYFQGNSAPDKSGLPSDRFSAERTGGSVSTLTIQRTQQEDSAVYLCASSNDRFDGYTFGSGTRLTVV.

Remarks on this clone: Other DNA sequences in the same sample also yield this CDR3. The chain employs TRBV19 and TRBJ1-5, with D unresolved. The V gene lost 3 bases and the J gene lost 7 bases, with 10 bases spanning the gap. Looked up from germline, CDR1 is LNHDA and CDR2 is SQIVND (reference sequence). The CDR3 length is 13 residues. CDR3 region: CASSIGEGQPQHF. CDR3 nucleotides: TGTGCCAGTAGTATTGGGGAGGGCCAGCCCCAGCATTTT.

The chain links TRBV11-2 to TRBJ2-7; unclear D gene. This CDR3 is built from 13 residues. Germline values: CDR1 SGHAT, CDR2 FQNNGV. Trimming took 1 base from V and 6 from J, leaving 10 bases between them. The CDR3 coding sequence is TGTGCCAGCAGCTTAGGTCAGCGTGGCGAGCAGTACTTC. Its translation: CASSLGQRGEQYF. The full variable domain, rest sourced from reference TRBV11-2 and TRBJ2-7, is EAGVAQSPRYKIIEKRQSVAFWCNPISGHATLYWYQQILGQGPKLLIQFQNNGVVDDSQLPKDRFSAERLKGVDSTLKIQPAKLEDSAVYLCASSLGQRGEQYFGPGTRLTVT.

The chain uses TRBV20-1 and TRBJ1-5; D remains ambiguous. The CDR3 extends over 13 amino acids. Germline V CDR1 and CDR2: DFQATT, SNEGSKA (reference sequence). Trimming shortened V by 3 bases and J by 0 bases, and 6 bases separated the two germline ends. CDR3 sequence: CSASPHSNQPQHF. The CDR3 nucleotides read TGCAGTGCTAGTCCCCATAGCAATCAGCCCCAGCATTTT.

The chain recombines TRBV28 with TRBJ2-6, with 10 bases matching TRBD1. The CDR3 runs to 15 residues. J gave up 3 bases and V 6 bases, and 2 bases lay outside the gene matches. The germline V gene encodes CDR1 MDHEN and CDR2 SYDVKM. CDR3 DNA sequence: TGTGCCAGCAGGACAGGGGGCTATGGGGCCAACGTCCTGACTTTC. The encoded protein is CASRTGGYGANVLTF.

In DNA, the CDR3 is TGTGCCTGGAGTGTAGGGGTAGTCCTAAAGGGCACTGAAGCTTTCTTT. It encodes CAWSVGVVLKGTEAFF. V gene TRBV30 combines with J gene TRBJ1-1, with a weak D call TRBD1 (5 bases). The CDR3 is made up of 16 amino acids. Per the germline V gene, CDR1 is GTSNPN and CDR2 is SVGIG (reference sequence). Deletions cut 0 bases from V and 4 bases from J, with 18 bases between.

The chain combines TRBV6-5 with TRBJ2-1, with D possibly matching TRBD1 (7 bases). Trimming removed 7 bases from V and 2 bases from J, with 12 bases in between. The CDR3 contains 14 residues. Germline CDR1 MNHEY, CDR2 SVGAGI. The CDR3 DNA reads TGTGCCAGCAATGCAGGGGGGACCTACAATGAGCAGTTCTTC. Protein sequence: CASNAGGTYNEQFF.

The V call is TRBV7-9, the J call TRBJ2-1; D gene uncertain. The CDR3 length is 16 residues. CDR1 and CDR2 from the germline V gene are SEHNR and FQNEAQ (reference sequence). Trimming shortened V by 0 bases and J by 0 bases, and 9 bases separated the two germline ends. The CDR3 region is CASSLARRSSYNEQFF. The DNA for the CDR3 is TGTGCCAGCAGCTTAGCGAGGAGAAGCTCCTACAATGAGCAGTTCTTC.